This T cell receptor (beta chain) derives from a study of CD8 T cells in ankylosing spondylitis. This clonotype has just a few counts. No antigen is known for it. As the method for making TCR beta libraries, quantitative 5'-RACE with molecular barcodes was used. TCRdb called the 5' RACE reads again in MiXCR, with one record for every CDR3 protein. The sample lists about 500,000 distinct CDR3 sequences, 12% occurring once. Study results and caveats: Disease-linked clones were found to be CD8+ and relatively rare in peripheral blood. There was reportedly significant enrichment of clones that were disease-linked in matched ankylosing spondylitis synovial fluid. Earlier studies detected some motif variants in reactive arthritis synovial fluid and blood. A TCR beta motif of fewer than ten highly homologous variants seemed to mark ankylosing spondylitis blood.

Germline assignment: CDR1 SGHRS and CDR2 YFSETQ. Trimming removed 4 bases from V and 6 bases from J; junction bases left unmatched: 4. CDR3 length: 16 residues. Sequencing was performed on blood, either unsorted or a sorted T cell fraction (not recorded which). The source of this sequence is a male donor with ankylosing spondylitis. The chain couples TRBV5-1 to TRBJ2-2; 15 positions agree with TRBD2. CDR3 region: CASSMGLAGGPGELFF. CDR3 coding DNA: TGCGCCAGCAGCATGGGACTAGCGGGAGGCCCCGGGGAGCTGTTTTTT.